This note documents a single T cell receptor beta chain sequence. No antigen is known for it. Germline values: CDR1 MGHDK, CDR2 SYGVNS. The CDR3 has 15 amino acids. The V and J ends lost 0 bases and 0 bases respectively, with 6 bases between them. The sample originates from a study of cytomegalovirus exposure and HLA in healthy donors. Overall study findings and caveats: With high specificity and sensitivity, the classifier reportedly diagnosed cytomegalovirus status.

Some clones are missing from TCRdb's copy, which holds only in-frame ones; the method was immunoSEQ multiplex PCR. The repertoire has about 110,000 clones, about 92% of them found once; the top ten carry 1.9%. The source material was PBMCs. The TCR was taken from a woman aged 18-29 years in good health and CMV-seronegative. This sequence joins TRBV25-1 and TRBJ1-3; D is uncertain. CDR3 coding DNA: TGTGCCAGCAGTGAATACGGGGTCTCTGGAAACACCATATATTTT. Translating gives CASSEYGVSGNTIYF.